This T cell receptor (beta chain) emerged from a study of response to subunit inactivated influenza vaccine. This clonotype has only a few counts. The antigen is unknown. General study findings and limits: T cells newly recruited by each seasonal influenza vaccination are few, the authors suggested.

MiXCR, applied by TCRdb to the RT-PCR reads, yields one record per CDR3 protein. The data contain about half a million distinct CDR3 sequences, approximately 11% of them singletons. This receptor was taken from a man aged 50 or older who received an inactivated influenza vaccine. The sample was PBMCs from blood, taken 40 to 50 days after vaccination.

CDR3 residues: CASSFSSPITDTQYF. The CDR3 DNA sequence: TGTGCCAGCAGCTTTTCATCCCCAATTACAGATACGCAGTATTTT. The chain recombines TRBV7-8 with TRBJ2-3; D is ambiguous. V shed 3 bases and J shed 3 bases, with 13 bases lying between them. Germline V gene data show CDR1 as SGHVS and CDR2 as FQNEAQ. The CDR3 contains 15 residues. The whole variable domain, remainder taken from reference TRBV7-8 and TRBJ2-3, is GAGVSQSPRYKVAKRGQDVALRCDPISGHVSLFWYQQALGQGPEFLTYFQNEAQLDKSGLPSDRFFAERPEGSVSTLKIQRTQQEDSAVYLCASSFSSPITDTQYFGPGTRLTVL.